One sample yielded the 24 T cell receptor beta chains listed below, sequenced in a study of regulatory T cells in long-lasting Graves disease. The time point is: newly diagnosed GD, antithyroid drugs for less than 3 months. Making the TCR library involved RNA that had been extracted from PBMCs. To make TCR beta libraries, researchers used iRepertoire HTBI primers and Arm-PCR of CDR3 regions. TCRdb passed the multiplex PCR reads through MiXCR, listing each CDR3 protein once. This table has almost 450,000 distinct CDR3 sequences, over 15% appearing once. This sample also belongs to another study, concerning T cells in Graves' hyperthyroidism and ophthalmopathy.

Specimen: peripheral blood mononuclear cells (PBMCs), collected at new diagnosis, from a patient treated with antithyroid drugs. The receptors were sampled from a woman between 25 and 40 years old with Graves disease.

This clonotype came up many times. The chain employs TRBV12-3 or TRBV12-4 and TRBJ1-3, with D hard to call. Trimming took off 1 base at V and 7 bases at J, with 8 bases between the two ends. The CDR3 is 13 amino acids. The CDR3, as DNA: TGTGCCAGCAGTTTAGGAGGGTTGAACACCATATATTTT. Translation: CASSLGGLNTIYF.

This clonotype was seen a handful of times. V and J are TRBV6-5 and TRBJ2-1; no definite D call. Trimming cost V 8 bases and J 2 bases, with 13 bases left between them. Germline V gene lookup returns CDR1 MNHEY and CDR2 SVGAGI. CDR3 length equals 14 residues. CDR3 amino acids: CASGSPGAYNEQFF. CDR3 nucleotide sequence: TGTGCCAGCGGTTCCCCCGGCGCCTACAATGAGCAGTTCTTC.

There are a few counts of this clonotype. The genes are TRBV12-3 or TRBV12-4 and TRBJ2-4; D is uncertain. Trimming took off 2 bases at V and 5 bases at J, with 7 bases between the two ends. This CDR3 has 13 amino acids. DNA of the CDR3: TGTGCCAGCAGTTTAACCCCAGAAAACATTCAGTACTTC. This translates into CASSLTPENIQYF.

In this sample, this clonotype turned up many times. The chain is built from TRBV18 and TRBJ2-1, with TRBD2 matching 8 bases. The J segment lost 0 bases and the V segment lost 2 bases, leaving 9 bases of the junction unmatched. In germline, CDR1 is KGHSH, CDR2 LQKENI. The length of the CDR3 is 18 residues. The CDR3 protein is CASSPVSLAASSYNEQFF. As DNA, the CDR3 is TGTGCCAGCTCACCAGTCTCACTAGCGGCAAGCTCCTACAATGAGCAGTTCTTC.

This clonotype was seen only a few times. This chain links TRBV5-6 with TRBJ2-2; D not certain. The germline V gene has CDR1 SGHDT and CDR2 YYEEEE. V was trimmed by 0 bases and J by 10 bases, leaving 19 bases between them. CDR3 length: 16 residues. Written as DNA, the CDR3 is TGTGCCAGCAGCTTGGATGGCCGATCCCCCCCCCAGGAGCTGTTTTTT. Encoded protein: CASSLDGRSPPQELFF.

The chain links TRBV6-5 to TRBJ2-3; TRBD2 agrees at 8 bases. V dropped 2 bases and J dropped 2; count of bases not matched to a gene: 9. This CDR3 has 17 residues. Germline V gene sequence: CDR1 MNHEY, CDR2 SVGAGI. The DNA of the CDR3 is TGTGCCAGCAGTTACCGGGCCGGGGGGGGCATCACAGATACGCAGTATTTT. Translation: CASSYRAGGGITDTQYF.

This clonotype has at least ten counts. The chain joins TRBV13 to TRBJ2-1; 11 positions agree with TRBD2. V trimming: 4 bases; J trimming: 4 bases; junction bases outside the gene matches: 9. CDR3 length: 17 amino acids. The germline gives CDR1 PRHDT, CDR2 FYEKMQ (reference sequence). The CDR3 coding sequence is TGTGCCAGCAGCTCTACTAGCGGGAGCGGGCGGTACAATGAGCAGTTCTTC. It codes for CASSSTSGSGRYNEQFF.

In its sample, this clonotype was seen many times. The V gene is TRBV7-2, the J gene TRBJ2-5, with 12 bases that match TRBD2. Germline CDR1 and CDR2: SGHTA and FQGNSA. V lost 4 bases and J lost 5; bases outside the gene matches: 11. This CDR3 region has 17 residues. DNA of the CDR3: TGTGCCAGCAGCTCCCTGACTAGCGGGAGTTCGGGTGAGACCCAGTACTTC. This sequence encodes CASSSLTSGSSGETQYF. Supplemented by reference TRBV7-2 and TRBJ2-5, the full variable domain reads GAGVSQSPSNKVTEKGKDVELRCDPISGHTALYWYRQSLGQGLEFLIYFQGNSAPDKSGLPSDRFSAERTGGSVSTLTIQRTQQEDSAVYLCASSSLTSGSSGETQYFGPGTRLLVL.

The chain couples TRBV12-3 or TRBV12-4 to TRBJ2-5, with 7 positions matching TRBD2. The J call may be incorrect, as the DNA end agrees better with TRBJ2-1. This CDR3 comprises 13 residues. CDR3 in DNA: TGTGCCAGCACTCCCGGGGGAGGGAATGAGCAGTTCTTC. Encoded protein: CASTPGGGNEQFF.

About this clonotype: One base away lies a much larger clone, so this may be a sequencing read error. CDR3: CASTSSREELREQFF. In nucleotides, the CDR3 is TGTGCCAGCACCTCCTCGAGGGAGGAACTTCGGGAGCAGTTCTTC. The rearrangement joins TRBV27 to TRBJ2-1; D is possibly TRBD2 (6 bases). Trimming shortened V by 7 bases and J by 10 bases, and 23 bases separated the two germline ends. Germline-derived CDR1 and CDR2 are MNHEY and SMNVEV (reference sequence). The CDR3 covers 15 residues.

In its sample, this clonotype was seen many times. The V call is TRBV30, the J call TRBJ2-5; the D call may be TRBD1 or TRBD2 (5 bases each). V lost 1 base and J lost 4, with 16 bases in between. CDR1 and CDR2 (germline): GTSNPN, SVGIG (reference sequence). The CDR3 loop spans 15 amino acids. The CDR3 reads CAWSEGSSQVETQYF. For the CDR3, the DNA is TGTGCCTGGAGTGAGGGGAGCTCCCAGGTAGAGACCCAGTACTTC.

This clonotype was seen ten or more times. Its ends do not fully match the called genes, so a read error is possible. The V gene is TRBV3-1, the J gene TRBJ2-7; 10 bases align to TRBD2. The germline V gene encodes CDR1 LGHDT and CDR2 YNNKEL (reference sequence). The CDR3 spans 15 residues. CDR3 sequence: CASSQGLAGAYEQYF. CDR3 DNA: TGCGCCAGCAGCCAAGGCCTAGCGGGGGCCTACGAGCAGTACTTC.

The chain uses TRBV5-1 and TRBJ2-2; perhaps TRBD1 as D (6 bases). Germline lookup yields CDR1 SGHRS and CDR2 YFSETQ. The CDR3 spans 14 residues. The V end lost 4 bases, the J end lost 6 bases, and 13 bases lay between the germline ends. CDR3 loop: CASSIGTTPGELFF. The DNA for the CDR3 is TGCGCCAGCAGCATAGGGACAACCCCCGGGGAGCTGTTTTTT.

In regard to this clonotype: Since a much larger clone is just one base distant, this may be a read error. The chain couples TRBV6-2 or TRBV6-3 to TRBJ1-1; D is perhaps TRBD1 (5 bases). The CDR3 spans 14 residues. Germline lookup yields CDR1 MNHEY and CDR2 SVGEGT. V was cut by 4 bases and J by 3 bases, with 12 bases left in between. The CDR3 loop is CASSSRLGDTEAFF. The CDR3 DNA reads TGTGCCAGCAGTTCTCGGCTGGGGGACACTGAAGCTTTCTTT.

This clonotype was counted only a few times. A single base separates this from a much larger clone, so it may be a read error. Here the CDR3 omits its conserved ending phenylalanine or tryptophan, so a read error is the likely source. In DNA, the CDR3 is TGTGCCAGCAGTCAGACAGGGAATCTCTATGGCTACACCTCC. Translating gives CASSQTGNLYGYTS. The V and J genes are TRBV12-3 or TRBV12-4 and TRBJ1-2; 7 nucleotides agree with TRBD1. The CDR3 runs to 14 residues. V was pared by 5 bases and J by 4 bases, with 7 bases of the junction left unmatched.

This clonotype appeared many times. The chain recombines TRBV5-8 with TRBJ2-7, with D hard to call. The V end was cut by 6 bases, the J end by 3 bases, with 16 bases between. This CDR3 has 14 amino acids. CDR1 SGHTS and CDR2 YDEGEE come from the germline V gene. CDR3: CASISIGLVYEQYF. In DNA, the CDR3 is TGTGCCAGCATCTCCATCGGCTTGGTCTACGAGCAGTACTTC.

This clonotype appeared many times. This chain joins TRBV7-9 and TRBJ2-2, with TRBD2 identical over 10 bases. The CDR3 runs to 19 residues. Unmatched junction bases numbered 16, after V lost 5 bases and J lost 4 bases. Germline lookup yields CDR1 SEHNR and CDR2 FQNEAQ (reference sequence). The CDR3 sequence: CASSPWTSGEEFFTGELFF. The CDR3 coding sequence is TGTGCCAGCAGCCCGTGGACTAGCGGAGAAGAGTTCTTCACCGGGGAGCTGTTTTTT.

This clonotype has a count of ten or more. DNA of the CDR3: TGTGCCAGCACCATAGGGCTAGCGGGAGTCCATGAGCAGTTCTTC. Translation: CASTIGLAGVHEQFF. The chain is built from TRBV6-1 and TRBJ2-1; TRBD2 matches 10 bases. CDR3 length equals 15 residues. V lost 7 bases to trimming and J lost 8 bases; unmatched junction nucleotides: 11. Germline V gives CDR1 MNHNS, CDR2 SASEGT.

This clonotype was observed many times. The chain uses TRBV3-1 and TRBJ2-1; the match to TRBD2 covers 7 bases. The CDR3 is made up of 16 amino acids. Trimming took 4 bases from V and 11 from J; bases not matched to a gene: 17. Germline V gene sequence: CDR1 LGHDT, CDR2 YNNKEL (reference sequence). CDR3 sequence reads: CASSPLFGLAEGKQFF. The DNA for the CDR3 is TGTGCCAGCAGCCCTCTTTTCGGGCTAGCGGAGGGAAAGCAGTTCTTC.

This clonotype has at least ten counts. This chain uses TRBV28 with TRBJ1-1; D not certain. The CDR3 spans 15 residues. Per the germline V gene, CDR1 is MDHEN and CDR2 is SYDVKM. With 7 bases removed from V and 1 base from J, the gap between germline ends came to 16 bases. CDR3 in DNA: TGTGCCAGCACCCCGTTGGGAGTCAGGAACACTGAAGCTTTCTTT. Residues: CASTPLGVRNTEAFF.

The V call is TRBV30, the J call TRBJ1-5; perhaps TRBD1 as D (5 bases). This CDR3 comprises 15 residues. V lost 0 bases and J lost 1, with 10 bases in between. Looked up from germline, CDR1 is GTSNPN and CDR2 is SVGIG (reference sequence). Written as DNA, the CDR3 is TGTGCCTGGAGTGTAGTTTGGGGGAGCAATCAGCCCCAGCATTTT. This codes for CAWSVVWGSNQPQHF.

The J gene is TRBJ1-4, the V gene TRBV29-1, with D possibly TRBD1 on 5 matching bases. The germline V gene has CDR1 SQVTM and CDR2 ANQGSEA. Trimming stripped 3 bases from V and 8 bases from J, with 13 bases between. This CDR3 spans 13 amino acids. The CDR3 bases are TGCAGCGTTGACGGGGGGGTACGGGAAAAACTGTTTTTT. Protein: CSVDGGVREKLFF.

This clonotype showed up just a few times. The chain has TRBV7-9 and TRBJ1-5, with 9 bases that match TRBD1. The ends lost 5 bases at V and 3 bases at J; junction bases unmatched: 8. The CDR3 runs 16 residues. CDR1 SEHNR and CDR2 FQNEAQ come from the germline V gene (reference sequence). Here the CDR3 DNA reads TGTGCCAGCAGCCGAGACACAGGGGGCCCCAATCAGCCCCAGCATTTT. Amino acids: CASSRDTGGPNQPQHF. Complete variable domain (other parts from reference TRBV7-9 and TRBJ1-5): DTGVSQNPRHKITKRGQNVTFRCDPISEHNRLYWYRQTLGQGPEFLTYFQNEAQLEKSRLLSDRFSAERPKGSFSTLEIQRTEQGDSAMYLCASSRDTGGPNQPQHFGDGTRLSIL.

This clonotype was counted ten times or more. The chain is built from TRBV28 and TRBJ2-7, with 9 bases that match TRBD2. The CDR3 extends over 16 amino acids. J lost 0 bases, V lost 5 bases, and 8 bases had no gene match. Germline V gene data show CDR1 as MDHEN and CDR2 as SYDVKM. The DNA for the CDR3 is TGTGCCAGCAGTCCATGGGGACTAGCTGACTCCTACGAGCAGTACTTC. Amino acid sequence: CASSPWGLADSYEQYF.